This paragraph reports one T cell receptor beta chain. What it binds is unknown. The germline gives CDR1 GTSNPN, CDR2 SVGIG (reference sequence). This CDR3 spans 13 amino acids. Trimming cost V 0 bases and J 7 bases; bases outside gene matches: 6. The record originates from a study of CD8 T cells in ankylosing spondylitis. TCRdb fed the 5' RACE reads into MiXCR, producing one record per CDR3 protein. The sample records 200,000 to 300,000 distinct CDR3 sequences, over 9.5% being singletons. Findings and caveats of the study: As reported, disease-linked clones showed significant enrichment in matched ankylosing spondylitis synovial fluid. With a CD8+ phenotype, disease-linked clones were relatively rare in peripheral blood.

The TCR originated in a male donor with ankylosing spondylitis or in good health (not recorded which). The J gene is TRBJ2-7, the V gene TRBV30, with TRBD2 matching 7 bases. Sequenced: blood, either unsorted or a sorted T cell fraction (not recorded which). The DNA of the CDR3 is TGTGCCTGGAGTGTAGAATGGGGGGGTGAGCAGTACTTC. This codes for CAWSVEWGGEQYF.